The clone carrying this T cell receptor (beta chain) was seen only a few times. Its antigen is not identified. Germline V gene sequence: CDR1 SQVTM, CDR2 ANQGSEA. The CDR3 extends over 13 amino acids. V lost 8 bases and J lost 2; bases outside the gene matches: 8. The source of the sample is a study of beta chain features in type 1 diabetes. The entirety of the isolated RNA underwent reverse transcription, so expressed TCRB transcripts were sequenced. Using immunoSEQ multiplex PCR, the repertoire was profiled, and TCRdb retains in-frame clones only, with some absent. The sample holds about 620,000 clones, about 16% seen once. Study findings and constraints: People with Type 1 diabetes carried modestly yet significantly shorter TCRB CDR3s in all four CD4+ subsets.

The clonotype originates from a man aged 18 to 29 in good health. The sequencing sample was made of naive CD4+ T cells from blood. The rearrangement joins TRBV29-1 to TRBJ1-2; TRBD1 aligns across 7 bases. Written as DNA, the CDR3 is TGCAGCTGTGACAGGGCAGGAAACTATGGCTACACCTTC. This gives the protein CSCDRAGNYGYTF.